The next 4 T cell receptor beta chains were all read from a single sample in a study of identifying expanded T cells in peripheral blood. Generated by immunoSEQ multiplex PCR, the TCRdb table keeps only in-frame clones and is missing some. The data show roughly 84,000 clones, 80% to 90% seen once. Sequencing used blood. Receptor source: a person aged 18 to 75 in good health.

This chain joins TRBV4-1 and TRBJ1-5; the D is unclear. CDR1 and CDR2 (germline): MGHRA, YSYEKL. The CDR3 has 16 amino acids. Trimming removed 1 base at V and 0 bases at J, with 10 bases between. The CDR3 loop reads CASSQVSSNSNQPQHF. The CDR3, as DNA: TGCGCCAGCAGCCAAGTATCCAGCAATAGCAATCAGCCCCAGCATTTT.

The J gene is TRBJ1-1, the V gene TRBV29-1, with a possible D match to TRBD1 (6 bases). Trimming shortened V by 5 bases and J by 1 base, and 26 bases separated the two germline ends. Germline CDR1 SQVTM, CDR2 ANQGSEA. This CDR3 is 18 amino acids long. Here the CDR3 DNA reads TGCAGCGTTATAAGGGGTAGAGGGGGAGTTGAACCGAACACTGAAGCTTTCTTT. Translated: CSVIRGRGGVEPNTEAFF.

The chain joins TRBV7-6 to TRBJ2-3; weak D call: TRBD2 (5 bases). This CDR3 spans 13 amino acids. Between the trimmed V and J ends, which lost 5 bases and 3 bases, there was a span of 9 bases. Germline CDR1 is SGHVS and CDR2 is FNYEAQ. In DNA form, the CDR3 reads TGTGCCAGCAGCCGTGCGGGTACAGATACGCAGTATTTT. Residues: CASSRAGTDTQYF.

This chain links TRBV6-4 with TRBJ1-1; weak D call: TRBD1 (6 bases). V was shortened by 6 bases and J by 5 bases, with 13 bases between the two germline ends. The CDR3 is made up of 13 amino acids. Germline V CDR1 and CDR2: MRHNA, SNTAGT. DNA of the CDR3: TGTGCCAGCAGGGGACCACAGGGAACTGAAGCTTTCTTT. This gives the protein CASRGPQGTEAFF.